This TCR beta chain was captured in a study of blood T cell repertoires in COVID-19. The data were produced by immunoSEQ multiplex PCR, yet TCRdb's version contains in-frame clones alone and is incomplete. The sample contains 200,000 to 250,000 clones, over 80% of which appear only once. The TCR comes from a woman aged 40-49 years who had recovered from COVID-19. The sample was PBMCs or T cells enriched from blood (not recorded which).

The CDR3 DNA sequence: TGTGCCAGCAGCTTAGTTACAGCCGAGCAGTACTTC. Residues: CASSLVTAEQYF. The genes are TRBV11-2 and TRBJ2-7; D is ambiguous. CDR1 is SGHAT and CDR2 is FQNNGV in the germline V gene. Trimming took 1 base from V and 6 from J, leaving 7 bases between them. The CDR3 contains 12 residues.